Each of the 17 T cell receptor beta chains below was sequenced from the same sample in a study of CD8 T cells in Susac syndrome. Reverse transcription used roughly 0.45 to 1 ug RNA and random hexamers. TCRdb re-called the immunoSEQ multiplex PCR reads with MiXCR, one entry per CDR3 protein. The sample has 300,000 to 350,000 distinct CDR3 sequences, 92% seen once. Sample: CD4+ T cells from PBMCs. These receptors all stem from a human donor with multiple sclerosis.

CDR3 sequence reads: CASSDGQHTGELFF. The CDR3 region has the DNA TGCGCCAGTTCCGACGGTCAGCACACCGGGGAGCTGTTTTTT. The chain combines TRBV5-1 with TRBJ2-2, with D unresolved. Germline V CDR1 and CDR2: SGHRS, YFSETQ. Trimming removed 8 bases at V and 3 bases at J, with 14 bases between. CDR3 length equals 14 residues. Complete variable domain (other parts from reference TRBV5-1 and TRBJ2-2): KAGVTQTPRYLIKTRGQQVTLSCSPISGHRSVSWYQQTPGQGLQFLFEYFSETQRNKGNFPGRFSGRQFSNSRSEMNVSTLELGDSALYLCASSDGQHTGELFFGEGSRLTVL.

The V and J genes are TRBV5-5 and TRBJ1-2; tentatively, D is TRBD1 (5 bases). Germline loops: CDR1 SGHKS, CDR2 YYEKEE (reference sequence). The CDR3 has 14 amino acids. V gave up 0 bases and J gave up 4 bases, with 10 bases separating them. The CDR3 here is CASSLVGESYGYTF. Here the CDR3 DNA reads TGTGCCAGCAGCTTGGTGGGGGAGAGCTATGGCTACACCTTC.

The gene calls are TRBV20-1 and TRBJ2-7, with 9 bases fitting TRBD2. With 3 bases clipped from V and 6 bases from J, the junction kept 9 bases outside the gene matches. Germline V CDR1 and CDR2: DFQATT, SNEGSKA (reference sequence). There are 14 residues in the CDR3. The CDR3, as DNA: TGCAGTGCTAGTCGGGCGGGGGGGCCCCCCGAGCAGTACTTC. This encodes CSASRAGGPPEQYF.

The chain couples TRBV4-3 to TRBJ2-2; 7 bases fit TRBD1. The germline CDR1 and CDR2 sequences are LGHNA and YSLEER. CDR3 length equals 16 residues. V lost 4 bases, J lost 0 bases, and 5 bases stayed unmatched. The CDR3 region is CASSRAGTANTGELFF. CDR3 coding DNA: TGCGCCAGCAGCCGCGCCGGGACAGCGAACACCGGGGAGCTGTTTTTT.

The CDR3 DNA reads TGTGCCTTTCGCACCTCTGGAAACACCATATATTTT. Its protein is CAFRTSGNTIYF. This sequence joins TRBV12-3 or TRBV12-4 and TRBJ1-3; D gene unclear. The V end was cut by 11 bases, the J end by 0 bases, with 8 bases between. The CDR3 consists of 12 residues.

This chain uses TRBV7-2 with TRBJ2-3; D gene uncertain. V was clipped by 6 bases and J by 6 bases, with 16 bases between them. This CDR3 spans 14 amino acids. The germline gives CDR1 SGHTA, CDR2 FQGNSA. The CDR3 coding sequence is TGTGCCAGCAGTAGAGAAGAGGTGCGGGATACGCAGTATTTT. As protein: CASSREEVRDTQYF.

The chain couples TRBV25-1 to TRBJ1-4, with D tentatively TRBD1 (5 bases). CDR1 and CDR2 (germline): MGHDK, SYGVNS. V lost 9 bases and J lost 8, with 10 bases in between. The CDR3 totals 11 residues. DNA for the CDR3: TGTGCCAGGGGGACCGAAGAAAAACTGTTTTTT. Translation gives CARGTEEKLFF.

The rearrangement joins TRBV29-1 to TRBJ1-2, with 11 bases fitting TRBD1. J was trimmed by 7 bases and V by 7 bases; bases with no gene match: 5. The CDR3 spans 12 residues. The germline V gene encodes CDR1 SQVTM and CDR2 ANQGSEA. This CDR3 reads CSGGQGASGYTF. The DNA of the CDR3 is TGCAGCGGCGGACAGGGGGCAAGTGGCTACACCTTC. The variable domain in full, completed from reference TRBV29-1 and TRBJ1-2, reads SAVISQKPSRDICQRGTSLTIQCQVDSQVTMMFWYRQQPGQSLTLIATANQGSEATYESGFVIDKFPISRPNLTFSTLTVSNMSPEDSSIYLCSGGQGASGYTFGSGTRLTVV.

The chain combines TRBV5-1 with TRBJ2-7, with 8 bases that match TRBD2. This CDR3 spans 14 amino acids. V was pared by 7 bases and J by 2 bases, with 8 bases of the junction left unmatched. Germline CDR1 and CDR2: SGHRS and YFSETQ. CDR3 sequence (DNA): TGCGCCAGCCGTACAGCGGGAGCCACCTACGAGCAGTACTTC. Protein sequence: CASRTAGATYEQYF.

The V call is TRBV7-9, the J call TRBJ1-5; D is ambiguous. The CDR3 has 13 amino acids. The germline V and J ends were trimmed by 5 bases and 8 bases, with 13 bases remaining between them. Per germline, CDR1 SEHNR and CDR2 FQNEAQ (reference sequence). CDR3 nucleotide sequence: TGTGCCAGCAGCACAACCTTAGGAGAGCCCCAGCATTTT. Its protein is CASSTTLGEPQHF.

This chain joins TRBV14 and TRBJ2-7; 8 bases map to TRBD2. Trimming cost V 1 base and J 2 bases; bases outside gene matches: 7. The CDR3 consists of 16 residues. Germline-derived CDR1 and CDR2 are SGHDN and FVKESK. The CDR3 nucleotides are TGTGCCAGCAGCCAAGGGGGGACTAGGCTTCCCTACGAGCAGTACTTC. Its protein is CASSQGGTRLPYEQYF.

This chain joins TRBV29-1 and TRBJ1-2; D is ambiguous. This CDR3 has 11 amino acids. V was pared by 2 bases and J by 8 bases, with 9 bases between. The germline V gene has CDR1 SQVTM and CDR2 ANQGSEA. The CDR3 nucleotides read TGCAGCGTTGAAAGTCTCGGGGGCTACACCTTC. Translating gives CSVESLGGYTF.

This clonotype was seen only once. V usage is TRBV20-1 and J usage is TRBJ1-5; maybe TRBD1 (5 bases). Germline values: CDR1 DFQATT, CDR2 SNEGSKA (reference sequence). The CDR3 is 15 residues long. Here the CDR3 reads CGMGGGFYSNQPQHF. The CDR3 nucleotides read TGCGGGATGGGGGGGGGATTCTATAGCAATCAGCCCCAGCATTTT.

This chain uses TRBV12-2 with TRBJ1-1; no check of the table's D call, TRBD1, against the DNA was made. TRBV12-2 is an annotated pseudogene. The CDR3 consists of 13 residues. Here the CDR3 reads CASRSRERTEAFF. The CDR3, as DNA: TGTGCAAGTCGCTCGCGGGAAAGGACTGAAGCTTTCTTT.

The chain couples TRBV5-1 to TRBJ1-2; 9 bases line up with TRBD1. The J segment lost 8 bases and the V segment lost 4 bases, leaving 15 bases of the junction unmatched. The CDR3 loop spans 16 amino acids. The germline gives CDR1 SGHRS, CDR2 YFSETQ. The CDR3 DNA follows: TGCGCCAGCAGCCGAATTCAGGGACAGGGCGAGGAGGGCTACACCTTC. This gives the protein CASSRIQGQGEEGYTF. Filled out from reference TRBV5-1 and TRBJ1-2, the complete variable domain reads KAGVTQTPRYLIKTRGQQVTLSCSPISGHRSVSWYQQTPGQGLQFLFEYFSETQRNKGNFPGRFSGRQFSNSRSEMNVSTLELGDSALYLCASSRIQGQGEEGYTFGSGTRLTVV.

The J gene is TRBJ2-7, the V gene TRBV6-6; D perhaps matches TRBD1 (5 bases). From germline, CDR1 is MNHNY and CDR2 SVGAGI (reference sequence). This CDR3 has 14 amino acids. Trimming shortened V by 5 bases and J by 6 bases, and 17 bases separated the two germline ends. CDR3 nucleotide sequence: TGTGCCAGCAGTCACGGACAAACCCTCGGCGAGCAGTACTTC. Translated: CASSHGQTLGEQYF.

The chain links TRBV20-1 to TRBJ2-5, with TRBD2 identical over 13 bases. This CDR3 region has 16 residues. After removal of 5 bases from V and 5 bases from J, the junction contained 11 bases not matched to a gene. Germline values: CDR1 DFQATT, CDR2 SNEGSKA (reference sequence). CDR3 sequence (DNA): TGCAGTGCTCCCAAACTAGCGGGAGGGCCTACTGAGACCCAGTACTTC. It is translated as CSAPKLAGGPTETQYF.